The 26 T cell receptor beta chains given below trace back to one sample, sequenced in a study of T cell responses to AZD1222 COVID-19 vaccine. Repertoires were generated with immunoSEQ multiplex PCR, while TCRdb's copy carries only in-frame clones and drops some. The sample holds fewer than 120,000 clones, 88% seen once. Sequencing used peripheral blood, obtained on day 0 of AZD1222 vaccination. These receptors originate from an adult in good health.

This clone has just one count. V is TRBV27 and J is TRBJ1-2, with D possibly being TRBD1 (5 bases). This CDR3 comprises 14 residues. Looked up from germline, CDR1 is MNHEY and CDR2 is SMNVEV (reference sequence). V was trimmed by 4 bases and J by 4 bases, leaving 13 bases between them. In DNA, the CDR3 is TGTGCCAGCAGTTCGGGGGGGTCAACCTATGGCTACACCTTC. Protein: CASSSGGSTYGYTF.

This clone is a singleton in its sample. The J gene is TRBJ2-1, the V gene TRBV11-2; 10 nucleotides line up with TRBD2. CDR1 and CDR2 (germline): SGHAT, FQNNGV. The CDR3 runs to 15 residues. V shed 6 bases and J 7 bases; nucleotides not matched to a gene: 9. In nucleotides, the CDR3 is TGTGCCAGCAGAATAAGCGGGAGGGCCTTAAATGAGCAGTTCTTC. Its protein product is CASRISGRALNEQFF.

This clone was counted a few times. This chain links TRBV6-1 with TRBJ2-5; D possibly corresponds to TRBD2 (6 bases). Germline V gene sequence: CDR1 MNHNS, CDR2 SASEGT. CDR3 length: 15 residues. V was cut by 1 base and J by 4 bases, with 13 bases left in between. Written as DNA, the CDR3 is TGTGCCAGCAGTGAAGGGACTGGAGGGGTAGAGACCCAGTACTTC. Its translation is CASSEGTGGVETQYF.

The V call is TRBV7-9, the J call TRBJ2-2; a possible D gene is TRBD2 (6 bases). The CDR3 consists of 16 residues. Trimming cost V 5 bases and J 5 bases, with 18 bases left between them. Germline V lookup: CDR1 SEHNR, CDR2 FQNEAQ (reference sequence). The CDR3 loop is CASSPRERERTGELFF. In nucleotides, the CDR3 is TGTGCCAGCAGCCCCCGGGAGAGAGAAAGAACCGGGGAGCTGTTTTTT.

This chain connects TRBV7-9 to TRBJ2-3; weak D call: TRBD2 (6 bases). Trimming removed 1 base from V and 1 base from J, with 15 bases in between. The CDR3 length is 17 residues. Germline V gene data show CDR1 as SEHNR and CDR2 as FQNEAQ (reference sequence). The CDR3 sequence is CASSLGVAVRGTDTQYF. DNA of the CDR3: TGTGCCAGCAGCTTAGGGGTAGCGGTGAGAGGCACAGATACGCAGTATTTT.

This chain joins TRBV29-1 and TRBJ1-5, with 10 bases lining up with TRBD1. Germline-derived CDR1 and CDR2 are SQVTM and ANQGSEA. CDR3 length equals 12 residues. Trimming took 5 bases from V and 6 from J; bases not matched to a gene: 1. In nucleotides, the CDR3 is TGCAGCGTTCGGACAGGGGGTCAGCCCCAGCATTTT. Amino acids: CSVRTGGQPQHF.

V gene TRBV5-1 combines with J gene TRBJ1-2; no definite D call. In germline, CDR1 is SGHRS, CDR2 YFSETQ. The germline V and J ends were trimmed by 4 bases and 7 bases, with 20 bases remaining between them. The CDR3 is 15 amino acids. The CDR3 bases are TGCGCCAGCAGCCAGAGAACGCACACCAGTGGTGGCTACACCTTC. Its translation: CASSQRTHTSGGYTF.

This clone was seen a single time. The chain employs TRBV5-4 and TRBJ2-7; either TRBD1 or TRBD2 may fit D (5 bases each). This CDR3 comprises 12 residues. The germline V gene encodes CDR1 SGHNT and CDR2 YYREEE (reference sequence). The germline V and J ends were trimmed by 7 bases and 0 bases, with 8 bases remaining between them. CDR3 sequence (DNA): TGTGCCAGCCGGGACGGCTCCTACGAGCAGTACTTC. Translated: CASRDGSYEQYF.

This clone was observed a few times. V and J are TRBV30 and TRBJ1-6; D unresolved. In germline, CDR1 is GTSNPN, CDR2 SVGIG (reference sequence). The CDR3 length is 14 residues. V lost 5 bases and J lost 5, with 13 bases in between. CDR3: CAWSRTVDNSPLHF. The CDR3 DNA sequence: TGTGCCTGGTCCAGGACGGTCGATAATTCACCCCTCCACTTT.

The genes are TRBV12-3 or TRBV12-4 and TRBJ1-2; D gene uncertain. The CDR3 spans 13 residues. V shed 1 base and J shed 0 bases, with 3 bases lying between them. DNA for the CDR3: TGTGCCAGCAGTTTAGGGGCTAACTATGGCTACACCTTC. This encodes CASSLGANYGYTF.

This clone was found a few times. The genes are TRBV30 and TRBJ1-3; the D is unclear. The CDR3 spans 13 residues. From germline, CDR1 is GTSNPN and CDR2 SVGIG (reference sequence). The V gene lost 0 bases and the J gene lost 3 bases, with 6 bases spanning the gap. The CDR3 spells CAWSVGVGNTIYF. The CDR3 nucleotides are TGTGCCTGGAGTGTTGGGGTTGGAAACACCATATATTTT.

The chain combines TRBV6-1 with TRBJ1-2; D possibly corresponds to TRBD1 (6 bases). V dropped 2 bases and J dropped 0 bases, with 10 bases sitting between them. Germline-derived CDR1 and CDR2 are MNHNS and SASEGT. There are 15 residues in the CDR3. DNA for the CDR3: TGTGCCAGCAGTGAATGGAGGGGGTCTAACTATGGCTACACCTTC. Its translation: CASSEWRGSNYGYTF.

V and J are TRBV9 and TRBJ1-1; the D is unclear. From germline, CDR1 is SGDLS and CDR2 YYNGEE. Trimming removed 6 bases from V and 5 bases from J, with 8 bases in between. The CDR3 sequence is 11 residues long. The CDR3 coding sequence is TGTGCCAGCAAGGCCGAGACTGAAGCTTTCTTT. Amino acid sequence: CASKAETEAFF.

The gene calls are TRBV10-3 and TRBJ2-7; D could derive from TRBD1 or TRBD2 (5 bases each). Trimming cost V 2 bases and J 3 bases, with 14 bases left between them. The CDR3 spans 15 residues. Germline loops: CDR1 ENHRY, CDR2 SYGVKD. CDR3 coding DNA: TGTGCCATCAGTGAGGGGACCACGACTCGCTACGAGCAGTACTTC. This sequence encodes CAISEGTTTRYEQYF.

In this sample, this clone turned up once. This sequence joins TRBV6-5 and TRBJ1-2; tentatively, D is TRBD1 (5 bases). V was cut by 6 bases and J by 4 bases, with 9 bases left in between. The CDR3 extends over 12 amino acids. Germline CDR1 reads MNHEY; CDR2 reads SVGAGI. The CDR3, as DNA: TGTGCCAGCAGCGAGGGGCGCTATGGCTACACCTTC. Encoded protein: CASSEGRYGYTF.

The sample holds a few counts of this clone. The chain uses TRBV5-1 and TRBJ2-1; 12 bases line up with TRBD2. The junction had 7 bases not matched to a gene; V was cut back by 0 bases and J by 12 bases. This CDR3 is built from 15 residues. The germline CDR1 and CDR2 sequences are SGHRS and YFSETQ. This chain's CDR3 is CASSLDLAGGRMQFF. DNA of the CDR3: TGCGCCAGCAGCTTGGATCTAGCGGGAGGGCGGATGCAGTTCTTC.

This chain uses TRBV16 with TRBJ1-2; D call uncertain. The CDR3 contains 12 residues. Germline values: CDR1 KGHSY, CDR2 FQNENV. V lost 4 bases and J 8 bases, leaving 11 bases between the germline ends. The CDR3 sequence is CASSPRREGYTF. In DNA form, the CDR3 reads TGTGCCAGCAGCCCCCGGCGGGAAGGCTACACCTTC.

This chain uses TRBV18 with TRBJ1-1; D is unclear. V dropped 0 bases and J dropped 5 bases, with 7 bases sitting between them. Germline CDR1 is KGHSH and CDR2 is LQKENI. The CDR3 has 13 amino acids. The CDR3 protein is CASSPPTRTEAFF. For the CDR3, the DNA is TGTGCCAGCTCACCACCGACGAGGACTGAAGCTTTCTTT. The full variable domain, with the rest looked up from reference TRBV18 and TRBJ1-1, is NAGVMQNPRHLVRRRGQEARLRCSPMKGHSHVYWYRQLPEEGLKFMVYLQKENIIDESGMPKERFSAEFPKEGPSILRIQQVVRGDSAAYFCASSPPTRTEAFFGQGTRLTVV.

The rearrangement links TRBV30 to TRBJ2-7; 7 positions match TRBD2. V dropped 8 bases and J dropped 3; count of bases not matched to a gene: 13. The germline gives CDR1 GTSNPN, CDR2 SVGIG (reference sequence). This CDR3 is built from 14 residues. The CDR3 is CAGTPGTINYEQYF. In nucleotides, the CDR3 is TGTGCCGGAACCCCCGGGACTATAAACTACGAGCAGTACTTC.

V usage is TRBV4-1 and J usage is TRBJ1-1; 8 bases line up with TRBD1. There are 12 residues in the CDR3. J gave up 7 bases and V 4 bases, and 2 bases lay outside the gene matches. Germline V gives CDR1 MGHRA, CDR2 YSYEKL. The CDR3 DNA follows: TGCGCCAGCAGCCCCGGGACAGGTGAAGCTTTCTTT. This translates into CASSPGTGEAFF.

The genes are TRBV30 and TRBJ1-3; unclear D gene. Trimming stripped 1 base from V and 9 bases from J, with 7 bases between. CDR3 length: 11 amino acids. Germline CDR1 GTSNPN, CDR2 SVGIG (reference sequence). CDR3 in DNA: TGTGCCTGGAGTGAGATGGGCACCATATATTTT. Translating it yields CAWSEMGTIYF. The full variable domain, its missing parts supplied by reference TRBV30 and TRBJ1-3, is SQTIHQWPATLVQPVGSPLSLECTVEGTSNPNLYWYRQAAGRGLQLLFYSVGIGQISSEVPQNLSASRPQDRQFILSSKKLLLSDSGFYLCAWSEMGTIYFGEGSWLTVV.

This clone is a singleton in its sample. This chain connects TRBV5-6 to TRBJ1-2, with D uncertain. CDR1 is SGHDT, CDR2 YYEEEE, per germline. This CDR3 spans 12 amino acids. Trimming pared 3 bases from V and 0 bases from J, leaving 3 bases between. The CDR3: CASSSSNYGYTF. The CDR3 nucleotides read TGTGCCAGCAGCTCCTCTAACTATGGCTACACCTTC.

The genes are TRBV29-1 and TRBJ1-1; TRBD1 might be the D (6 bases). V shed 2 bases and J shed 3 bases, with 10 bases lying between them. The CDR3 covers 13 residues. The germline V gene has CDR1 SQVTM and CDR2 ANQGSEA. CDR3 sequence: CSVENRADTEAFF. CDR3 DNA sequence: TGCAGCGTTGAAAACAGGGCGGACACTGAAGCTTTCTTT.

The chain carries TRBV3-1 (or the pseudogene TRBV3-2) and TRBJ2-1; no clear D. CDR1 and CDR2 (germline): LGHDT, YNNKEL (reference sequence). There are 13 residues in the CDR3. The ends were cut back, 3 bases at V and 3 bases at J, with 6 bases in the middle. CDR3: CASSHGVYNEQFF. DNA of the CDR3: TGTGCCAGCAGCCATGGGGTCTACAATGAGCAGTTCTTC.

The genes are TRBV30 and TRBJ1-5; D gene ambiguous. Germline values: CDR1 GTSNPN, CDR2 SVGIG (reference sequence). CDR3 length: 15 amino acids. The V end lost 5 bases, the J end lost 4 bases, and 18 bases lay between the germline ends. The chain's CDR3 is CAWRHNSGINQPQHF. DNA for the CDR3: TGTGCCTGGCGACACAACTCCGGGATAAATCAGCCCCAGCATTTT.

This clone was detected once. CDR3 DNA sequence: TGTGCCAGCAGTTTCCCGGGGTCTGAAGCTTTCTTT. Encoded protein: CASSFPGSEAFF. J is TRBJ1-1 and V is TRBV27; D call uncertain. Trimming took off 3 bases at V and 6 bases at J, with 8 bases between the two ends. CDR1 MNHEY and CDR2 SMNVEV come from the germline V gene (reference sequence). This CDR3 region has 12 residues.